The clone carrying this TCR beta chain was seen just once. Its antigen is unknown. The time point denotes: cycle 4 day 1 (C4D1), after five to seven weeks of nivolumab. Every patient had relapsed following autologous stem cell transplantation, and cohorts differed in brentuximab vedotin exposure. From thawed PBMCs, CD8+ T cells were isolated by magnetic negative selection. These data come from a study of PD-1 blockade in classical Hodgkin lymphoma. Study results and caveats: Lower baseline TCR diversity marked trial partial responders and progressors. Whereas CD4+ TCR diversity had risen significantly by C4D1, CD8+ TCR diversity had not. A reduction in baseline TCR diversity was reportedly seen in newly diagnosed patients relative to healthy donors.

Profiling relied on immunoSEQ multiplex PCR, and the TCRdb table lists in-frame clones only, not all of them. The top ten hold around 7.3% of the sample, which has about 20,000 clones, roughly 82% seen once. The TCR was taken from a human donor with classical Hodgkin lymphoma. Source: CD8+ T cells from blood, taken before the fourth cycle of nivolumab.

The CDR3 spells CASSFSNQPQHF. CDR3 nucleotides: TGTGCCAGCAGTTTCAGTAATCAGCCCCAGCATTTT. The rearrangement links TRBV27 to TRBJ1-5; D remains ambiguous. V shed 3 bases and J shed 4 bases, with 4 bases lying between them. CDR3 length: 12 residues. Germline CDR1 MNHEY, CDR2 SMNVEV (reference sequence).